Listed here are 11 T cell receptor beta chains from one sample, sequenced in a study of early T cells in non-severe SARS-CoV-2 infection. TCRdb reanalysed the 5' RACE reads using MiXCR and keeps one entry per CDR3 protein. The sample consists of 120,000 or so distinct CDR3 sequences, 10% to 15% of them appearing once. Sequenced material: whole blood, taken at baseline. These receptors were obtained from an adult who was a healthcare worker with PCR-confirmed SARS-CoV-2 infection or an uninfected control (not recorded which).

This clonotype was counted ten times or more. The CDR3 DNA reads TGTGCCAGCAGTTCACCGACAGGTCGTAGCACAGATACGCAGTATTTT. It encodes CASSSPTGRSTDTQYF. The V call is TRBV6-2 or TRBV6-3, the J call TRBJ2-3, with D perhaps TRBD1 (6 bases). V shed 4 bases and J shed 0 bases, with 14 bases lying between them. The germline V gene has CDR1 MNHEY and CDR2 SVGEGT. The CDR3 totals 16 residues.

This clonotype was seen repeatedly, ten times or more. This chain joins TRBV11-3 and TRBJ2-1, with 8 bases matching TRBD2. This CDR3 comprises 15 residues. Germline CDR1 reads SGHNT; CDR2 reads YENEEA. V lost 5 bases to trimming and J lost 4 bases; unmatched junction nucleotides: 7. CDR3 sequence (DNA): TGTGCCAGCAGCCGGGAGGGGCCCTCTTACAATGAGCAGTTCTTC. Translated, it gives CASSREGPSYNEQFF.

Regarding this clonotype: A much more abundant neighbour one base away suggests this may be a read error. V usage is TRBV28 and J usage is TRBJ1-5; 7 bases are shared with TRBD1. This CDR3 has 15 residues. The V segment lost 6 bases and the J segment 5 bases; nucleotides outside the gene matches: 10. From germline, CDR1 is MDHEN and CDR2 SYDVKM. CDR3 sequence reads: CASRTAQGRDQPQHF. The CDR3, as DNA: TGTGCCAGCAGGACGGCACAGGGGAGGGATCAGCCCCAGCATTTT.

This clonotype was observed many times. The chain uses TRBV7-8 and TRBJ1-1; no clear D gene. V lost 5 bases and J 5 bases, leaving 12 bases between the germline ends. The CDR3 is 13 amino acids. CDR1 is SGHVS and CDR2 is FQNEAQ in the germline V gene. The CDR3 region has the DNA TGTGCCAGCAGCCCTCCGAGGGTAACTGAAGCTTTCTTT. It is translated as CASSPPRVTEAFF.

This clonotype came up a few times. The rearrangement uses TRBV9 and TRBJ2-1, with D hard to call. V shed 0 bases and J shed 15 bases, with 13 bases lying between them. Per the germline V gene, CDR1 is SGDLS and CDR2 is YYNGEE. CDR3 length: 12 amino acids. In nucleotides, the CDR3 is TGTGCCAGCAGCGTAGATGGAAGGGATCCGTTCTTC. Encoded protein: CASSVDGRDPFF.

The chain recombines TRBV12-3 or TRBV12-4 with TRBJ2-7; unclear D gene. V was pared by 4 bases and J by 3 bases, with 7 bases between. The CDR3 spans 12 residues. The DNA for the CDR3 is TGTGCCAGCAGTTCTAAGAGCTACGAGCAGTACTTC. It codes for CASSSKSYEQYF.

This clonotype was seen ten or more times. This sequence joins TRBV12-5 and TRBJ1-1; no reliable D call. The CDR3 loop spans 13 amino acids. Trimming shortened V by 0 bases and J by 4 bases, and 6 bases separated the two germline ends. Per germline, CDR1 LGHNT and CDR2 FRNRAP. CDR3 nucleotide sequence: TGTGCTAGTGGTTTGGTACGGGGCACTGAAGCTTTCTTT. This sequence encodes CASGLVRGTEAFF.

This clonotype has more than one count but fewer than ten. Here the CDR3 DNA reads TGTGCCAGCAGCAAAGACGCCTTAGGGGGCCGCTATGGCTACACCTTC. It encodes CASSKDALGGRYGYTF. The chain carries TRBV21-1 and TRBJ1-2; whether TRBD1, the table's D call, matches the DNA was not checked. TRBV21-1 is listed as a pseudogene. This CDR3 contains 16 residues.

In its sample, this clonotype was seen a few times. This chain links TRBV6-5 with TRBJ2-3; 12 bases fit TRBD1. After removal of 5 bases from V and 5 bases from J, the junction contained 8 bases not matched to a gene. There are 16 residues in the CDR3. The germline gives CDR1 MNHEY, CDR2 SVGAGI. The CDR3 spells CASSPVGQGAGDTQYF. CDR3 nucleotides: TGTGCCAGCAGTCCCGTGGGACAGGGGGCCGGAGATACGCAGTATTTT.

A note on this clonotype: A junction end diverges from the germline sequence, so it may reflect a read error. The chain links TRBV18 to TRBJ2-7; D gene unclear. The CDR3 is made up of 12 amino acids. Germline loops: CDR1 KGHSH, CDR2 LQKENI. CDR3 protein: CDSSPRADEQYF. CDR3 nucleotide sequence: TGTGACAGCTCACCACGGGCAGACGAGCAGTACTTC.

V usage is TRBV6-6 and J usage is TRBJ2-2, with a weak D call TRBD2 (6 bases). The germline gives CDR1 MNHNY, CDR2 SVGAGI (reference sequence). Trimming stripped 6 bases from V and 2 bases from J, with 13 bases between. There are 15 residues in the CDR3. CDR3 nucleotides: TGTGCCAGCAGGGGTGGAGGGGCCAACACCGGGGAGCTGTTTTTT. This sequence encodes CASRGGGANTGELFF.